A single T cell receptor (beta chain) is shown here with its context. Its specificity is unknown. Gene names refer to mouse genes. Following RNA extraction, reverse transcription yielded cDNA that acted as the sequencing template. Clones were read by immunoSEQ multiplex PCR, and TCRdb kept only the in-frame ones, dropping some. The repertoire consists of approximately 280,000 clones, none detected only once. Sorting used CD4, CD8alpha, NKG2D, NKG2ACE and other markers on pooled cutaneous lymph node cells. The data were obtained in a study of CD8+ T cells in alopecia areata. In the study overall: Skin-grafted roughly 6-10-week-old female C3H/HeJ mice received tissue from 6-12-month-old C3H/HeJ donors with spontaneous alopecia.

General study results and limits: It was less clear whether patients shared TCRs than it was in mice, possibly because of HLA. Clonality was higher in lesional than normal scalp, especially in alopecia totalis/universalis.

The sequence came from a C3H/HeJ mouse with alopecia areata. The mouse line has the MHC haplotype H2-k. The sample comprised CD4+ T cells sorted from a lymph node.

The sequenced CDR3 bases are TGTGCCAGCGGTCGCACTGGGAGCCAAGAC. Translated, it gives CASGRTGSQD. The whole CDR3 reads CASGRTGSQDTQYF. V and J are TRBV13-2 and TRBJ2-5, with TRBD2 as a possible D gene (6 bases). Read coverage stops 4 residues before the CDR3 terminus; the germline J gene supplies the remainder. Germline V gene lookup returns CDR1 NNHNN and CDR2 SYGAGS (reference sequence). CDR3 length: 14 residues. With 4 bases removed from V and 2 bases from J, the gap between germline ends came to 11 bases.